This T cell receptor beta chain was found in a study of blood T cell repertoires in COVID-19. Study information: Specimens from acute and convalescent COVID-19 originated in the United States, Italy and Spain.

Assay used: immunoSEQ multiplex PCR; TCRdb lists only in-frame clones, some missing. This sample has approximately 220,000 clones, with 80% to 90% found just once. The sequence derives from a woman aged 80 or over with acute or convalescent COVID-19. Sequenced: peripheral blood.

The DNA of the CDR3 is TGTGCCAGCAGCCAGGAAAACTATGGCTACACCTTC. Its translation: CASSQENYGYTF. This chain links TRBV2 with TRBJ1-2; D gene ambiguous. V shed 6 bases and J shed 2 bases, with 7 bases lying between them. The germline gives CDR1 SNHLY, CDR2 FYNNEI. The CDR3 totals 12 residues.